A few counts support the clone carrying this T cell receptor (beta chain). The target antigen is unknown. TCRdb re-called the 5' RACE reads through MiXCR, storing one row per CDR3 protein. The table shows fewer than 600,000 distinct CDR3 sequences, with about 22% occurring only once. The data are from a study of T-cell memory formation after mild COVID-19. Points from the study as a whole: Contracting clones from day 15 to 85 showed balanced CD4/CD8; later expanders favored CD4+.

This CDR3 spans 16 amino acids. Germline lookup yields CDR1 LNHNV and CDR2 YYDKDF (reference sequence). J lost 4 bases, V lost 4 bases, and 8 bases had no gene match. Sequenced material: PBMCs or a T cell subset sorted from them (not recorded which). This sequence originates from an adult woman who had mild COVID-19 (a few samples of this study predate the infection). Cell type and time point are not known. The chain employs TRBV15 and TRBJ2-2; the match to TRBD2 covers 8 bases. This CDR3 is CATSTSRSGGTGELFF. CDR3 DNA sequence: TGTGCCACCAGCACCTCTAGAAGCGGGGGCACCGGGGAGCTGTTTTTT. Variable domain in full (rest from reference TRBV15 and TRBJ2-2): DAMVIQNPRYQVTQFGKPVTLSCSQTLNHNVMYWYQQKSSQAPKLLFHYYDKDFNNEADTPDNFQSRRPNTSFCFLDIRSPGLGDTAMYLCATSTSRSGGTGELFFGEGSRLTVL.